Listed below are T cell receptor beta chains from one sample, sequenced in a study of identical twins. TCRdb analysed the 5' RACE reads with MiXCR anew, one entry per CDR3 protein. The table lists 500,000 to 550,000 distinct CDR3 sequences, approximately 20% of them singletons. The data also belong to a second study, concerning yellow fever vaccine responses in identical twins.

The material sequenced was CD4+ T cells sorted from blood. The receptor source for this set is a woman aged 18-35 years in good health. Each CDR3 is given with its conserved first and last residue. A D gene is named only where the DNA matches it firmly. Clone size is stated in some rows and not others, as once, few, many or a class when expanded.

CDR3 protein | CDR3 DNA | J gene | D gene | CDR3 length | V gene | clone size
CASSSPIQVDGYTF | TGTGCCAGCAGCTCCCCAATACAGGTGGATGGCTACACCTTC | TRBJ1-2 | - | 14 | TRBV5-6 | few
CASSQDDRGTTGELFF | TGCGCCAGCAGCCAAGATGACAGGGGGACCACCGGGGAGCTGTTTTTT | TRBJ2-2 | TRBD1 | 16 | TRBV4-1 | -
CASSLVRDLQFSNQPQHF | TGTGCCAGCAGCTTAGTTAGGGACCTCCAATTTAGCAATCAGCCCCAGCATTTT | TRBJ1-5 | - | 18 | TRBV7-8 | few
CASRVDRNTGELFF | TGTGCCAGCAGGGTGGACAGGAACACCGGGGAGCTGTTTTTT | TRBJ2-2 | - | 14 | TRBV7-3 | once
CATSPGGSKNIQYF | TGTGCCACCAGTCCAGGGGGTTCCAAAAACATTCAGTACTTC | TRBJ2-4 | TRBD1 | 14 | TRBV24-1 | -
CASSPLAGVLKAGELFF | TGTGCCAGCAGCCCACTAGCGGGAGTTCTAAAGGCCGGGGAGCTGTTTTTT | TRBJ2-2 | TRBD2 | 17 | TRBV6-1 | few
CASSNQGSADTQYF | TGCGCCAGCAGTAACCAGGGGTCGGCAGATACGCAGTATTTT | TRBJ2-3 | - | 14 | TRBV5-1 | -
CASSERDNYGYTF | TGTGCCAGCAGTGAAAGGGATAACTATGGCTACACCTTC | TRBJ1-2 | - | 13 | TRBV6-1 | -
CASSLDGQERRNTIYF | TGCGCCAGCAGCTTGGATGGACAGGAGAGAAGAAACACCATATATTTT | TRBJ1-3 | TRBD1 | 16 | TRBV5-1 | -
CAISGAGEAYEQYF | TGTGCCATCAGTGGGGCAGGGGAGGCCTACGAGCAGTACTTC | TRBJ2-7 | - | 14 | TRBV10-3 | -
CASSRGATSGEEYF | TGTGCCAGCAGCCGCGGGGCTACTAGCGGAGAGGAGTACTTC | TRBJ2-7 | TRBD2 | 14 | TRBV6-1 | -
CASSHGRWTSGRASDEQFF | TGCGCCAGCAGCCATGGACGATGGACTAGCGGGAGGGCCTCGGATGAGCAGTTCTTC | TRBJ2-1 | TRBD2 | 19 | TRBV4-1 | -
CASIRSYLNTEAFF | TGTGCCAGCATTAGGTCGTATCTGAACACTGAAGCTTTCTTT | TRBJ1-1 | - | 14 | TRBV2 | many
CASSQDYHRFGEQFF | TGCGCCAGCAGCCAAGATTATCACAGATTTGGGGAGCAGTTCTTC | TRBJ2-1 | - | 15 | TRBV4-1 | -
CASSVDRPNTEAFF | TGTGCCAGCAGCGTAGACAGGCCTAACACTGAAGCTTTCTTT | TRBJ1-1 | - | 14 | TRBV9 | few
CASSPPQGFVGNNEQFF | TGTGCCAGCAGCCCACCACAGGGTTTTGTAGGGAACAATGAGCAGTTCTTC | TRBJ2-1 | - | 17 | TRBV7-9 | few
CASFGLTPGEVTEAFF | TGTGCCAGTTTCGGCCTTACACCAGGGGAAGTCACTGAAGCTTTCTTT | TRBJ1-1 | - | 16 | TRBV5-6 | -
CATSGNGRGSNTGELFF | TGTGCCACCAGCGGGAATGGGCGGGGCTCGAACACCGGGGAGCTGTTTTTT | TRBJ2-2 | - | 17 | TRBV24-1 | -
CASSNPGRNEQFF | TGTGCCAGCAGCAACCCGGGGAGGAATGAGCAGTTCTTC | TRBJ2-1 | - | 13 | TRBV7-3 | -
CASSFLSSGKTYF | TGTGCCAGCAGTTTCTTGAGTAGCGGGAAAACATACTTC | TRBJ2-7 | TRBD2 | 13 | TRBV28 | many